The subject of this entry is one T cell receptor beta chain. Its antigen is not identified. Data came from immunoSEQ multiplex PCR; TCRdb stores just in-frame clones and leaves some out. Of some 95,000 clones detected, 90% to 95% appear once; the ten largest clones hold 0.5%. The data derive from a study of graft-versus-host responses after intestinal transplantation. Study-level background: Grafts were multivisceral, liver-intestinal, or isolated intestinal. Findings of the study overall: Circulating GvH clone levels at their peak were associated with HvG declines (early post-transplant). GvH clones were found in recipient marrow; some appeared first in ileum or blood.

Trimming removed 1 base from V and 8 bases from J, with 20 bases in between. CDR1 MNHNS and CDR2 SASEGT come from the germline V gene. The CDR3 loop spans 16 amino acids. The clonotype was recovered from a human donor who received an intestinal transplant. The sample consisted of unstimulated CD8+ T cells sorted from spleen or lymph node cells, taken before intestinal transplant. This chain joins TRBV6-1 and TRBJ1-2; D is possibly TRBD1 (6 bases). CDR3 in amino acids: CASSEDRENGSGGYTF. For the CDR3, the DNA is TGTGCCAGCAGTGAAGACAGGGAAAATGGCTCAGGGGGCTACACCTTC.